This TCR beta chain came from a study of blood T cells in healthy people across ages. General study findings and limits: In older individuals, TCR beta diversity per million T cells was lower, falling roughly linearly with age.

For the second PCR, which ran for about 6 to 11 cycles, a sample-barcoded 5' primer and a J-beta primer mix were used. The template-switch adaptor was a 5' adaptor with 12 random nucleotides. It tagged each cDNA molecule. Every sample gave at least 2.5 million paired-end reads containing CDR3. TCRdb processed the 5' RACE reads anew with MiXCR; each CDR3 protein has one entry. The sample includes about a million distinct CDR3 sequences, roughly two fifths of them seen just once. This clonotype was seen more than once but under ten times. Its antigen remains unidentified. V was cut by 0 bases and J by 12 bases, with 7 bases left in between. Germline V CDR1 and CDR2: SGHRS, YFSETQ. The CDR3 has 11 amino acids.

Sequenced input: blood. The sequence was collected from a man younger than 30 in good health. This chain joins TRBV5-1 and TRBJ2-1, with unresolved D. The CDR3 loop is CASSLEGSQFF. The DNA for the CDR3 is TGCGCCAGCAGCTTGGAAGGGTCGCAGTTCTTC.